This note documents a single T cell receptor (beta chain) sequence. This table comes from immunoSEQ multiplex PCR, and its TCRdb copy is limited to in-frame clones, with some not included. The table lists 150,000 or so clones, roughly 94% of them singletons. Trimming left V 1 base short and J 4 bases short, with 8 bases between. The CDR3 spans 15 residues. Germline-derived CDR1 and CDR2 are LGHDT and YNNKEL (reference sequence). This record belongs to a study of control samples from healthy donors and cancer patients. The J gene is TRBJ1-6, the V gene TRBV3-1 (or the pseudogene TRBV3-2); D is uncertain. Sequencing was done on a sample of PBMCs. The sequence came from a man aged 55-75 years with colorectal cancer. The CDR3 DNA is TGTGCCAGCAGCCAAGGGCCGAGGTATAATTCACCCCTCCACTTT. Translation gives CASSQGPRYNSPLHF.